The 13 T cell receptor beta chains below all came from one sample that was sequenced in a study of graft-versus-host responses after intestinal transplantation. Method: immunoSEQ multiplex PCR; TCRdb's copy keeps in-frame clones and lacks some. The sample has just under 65,000 clones, roughly 90% seen once; the top ten hold roughly 1.5%. Their recognized antigens are unknown. Sequencing was performed on unstimulated CD8+ T cells sorted from spleen or lymph node cells, taken before transplant. The receptors come from a human donor who was the organ donor for an intestinal transplant.

V and J are TRBV9 and TRBJ2-2; TRBD2 agrees at 7 bases. The germline V gene has CDR1 SGDLS and CDR2 YYNGEE. After removal of 6 bases from V and 1 base from J, the junction contained 6 bases not matched to a gene. The CDR3 is 15 amino acids. This chain's CDR3 is CASNPGTMNTGELFF. The CDR3 nucleotides read TGTGCCAGCAACCCCGGGACTATGAACACCGGGGAGCTGTTTTTT.

This clone has just a few counts. The CDR3 spells CSVRPGVTEAFF. CDR3 DNA sequence: TGCAGCGTTAGGCCAGGGGTCACTGAAGCTTTCTTT. The rearrangement uses TRBV29-1 and TRBJ1-1, with a weak D call TRBD1 (6 bases). Trimming cost V 5 bases and J 4 bases, with 11 bases left between them. CDR1 and CDR2 (germline): SQVTM, ANQGSEA. The CDR3 extends over 12 amino acids.

This clone was observed a single time. Written as DNA, the CDR3 is TGTGCCAGCAGCCTTAAGGTGACTAGCGGGATGGGCAATGAGCAGTTCTTC. Translation gives CASSLKVTSGMGNEQFF. The chain employs TRBV7-8 and TRBJ2-1; 11 bases line up with TRBD2. The ends lost 5 bases at V and 6 bases at J; junction bases unmatched: 12. Per germline, CDR1 SGHVS and CDR2 FQNEAQ. CDR3 length: 17 amino acids.

This chain connects TRBV11-2 to TRBJ1-1, with D possibly being TRBD1 (5 bases). The CDR3 has 13 residues. Looked up from germline, CDR1 is SGHAT and CDR2 is FQNNGV. V was clipped by 3 bases and J by 4 bases, with 9 bases between them. The DNA for the CDR3 is TGTGCCAGCAGCTTCGGGGGGGGCACTGAAGCTTTCTTT. Protein: CASSFGGGTEAFF.

Here the CDR3 DNA reads TGTGCCAGCAGCTTGTGGCGGCCGAGCTCCTACAATGAGCAGTTCTTC. Protein sequence: CASSLWRPSSYNEQFF. The V and J genes are TRBV5-6 and TRBJ2-1, with D unclear. The CDR3 covers 16 residues. Germline lookup yields CDR1 SGHDT and CDR2 YYEEEE. Trimming took off 1 base at V and 0 bases at J, with 11 bases between the two ends.

This chain uses TRBV5-4 with TRBJ2-1; D unclear. Per germline, CDR1 SGHNT and CDR2 YYREEE (reference sequence). Between the trimmed V and J ends, which lost 2 bases and 0 bases, there was a span of 21 bases. The CDR3 length is 19 residues. The CDR3 DNA follows: TGTGCCAGCAGCTTAGTTCCTCACTTATTTTATAGCTCCTACAATGAGCAGTTCTTC. This codes for CASSLVPHLFYSSYNEQFF.

The chain employs TRBV5-6 and TRBJ2-3, with D unresolved. Germline V gene data show CDR1 as SGHDT and CDR2 as YYEEEE. V lost 0 bases and J lost 5, with 4 bases in between. The CDR3 is 12 amino acids. CDR3 region: CASSLAGDTQYF. DNA of the CDR3: TGTGCCAGCAGCTTGGCAGGAGATACGCAGTATTTT.

The rearrangement joins TRBV25-1 to TRBJ2-7; 11 bases agree with TRBD1. This CDR3 spans 16 amino acids. The V gene end was trimmed by 4 bases and the J gene end by 3 bases; junction bases not matched to a gene: 8. CDR1 is MGHDK, CDR2 SYGVNS, per germline. CDR3: CASSVSGQGAHYEQYF. The CDR3 DNA reads as TGTGCCAGCAGTGTCTCTGGACAGGGGGCGCACTACGAGCAGTACTTC.

The chain uses TRBV7-6 and TRBJ1-2; 7 positions match TRBD1. CDR1 SGHVS and CDR2 FNYEAQ come from the germline V gene. The CDR3 sequence is 14 residues long. V lost 5 bases, J lost 2 bases, and 5 bases stayed unmatched. This CDR3 is CASSLATGNYGYTF. As DNA, the CDR3 is TGTGCCAGCAGCCTCGCGACAGGGAACTATGGCTACACCTTC.

The V and J genes are TRBV5-6 and TRBJ2-3; 8 nucleotides line up with TRBD2. The CDR3 loop spans 19 amino acids. Trimming removed 1 base from V and 2 bases from J; junction bases left unmatched: 15. From germline, CDR1 is SGHDT and CDR2 YYEEEE. CDR3 sequence reads: CASSLFGLAEPTYTDTQYF. The DNA of the CDR3 is TGTGCCAGCAGCTTGTTTGGACTAGCAGAACCGACGTACACAGATACGCAGTATTTT.

The chain employs TRBV30 and TRBJ1-1; tentatively, D is TRBD1 (6 bases). Germline V gene data show CDR1 as GTSNPN and CDR2 as SVGIG (reference sequence). The CDR3 is 12 amino acids. The V end lost 8 bases, the J end lost 0 bases, and 10 bases lay between the germline ends. The CDR3 spells CARGGLNTEAFF. DNA for the CDR3: TGTGCCCGAGGGGGTCTGAACACTGAAGCTTTCTTT.

This chain links TRBV28 with TRBJ2-1, with no clear D. Germline-derived CDR1 and CDR2 are MDHEN and SYDVKM. V lost 2 bases, J lost 0 bases, and 8 bases lay in between. This CDR3 comprises 15 residues. Here the CDR3 reads CASSLVLSSYNEQFF. CDR3 DNA sequence: TGTGCCAGCAGTTTAGTCCTAAGCTCCTACAATGAGCAGTTCTTC.

The CDR3 bases are TGTGCCAGCAGCCTAGGGGACACTGAAGCTTTCTTT. Amino acids: CASSLGDTEAFF. The chain employs TRBV5-6 and TRBJ1-1; maybe TRBD1 (5 bases). The CDR3 consists of 12 residues. CDR1 and CDR2 from the germline V gene are SGHDT and YYEEEE. Trimming shortened V by 4 bases and J by 3 bases, and 7 bases separated the two germline ends.